The text below deals with one T cell receptor beta chain. The table lists this clone with a few counts. Its antigen specificity is not known. The record has no base qualities; no much larger clone is one base away. The data were taken from a study of shared clonotypes between healthy human individuals (dated by TCRdb to between 2020 and 2021). Describing the broader study: A few men and two women, aged 18 to 49 years, made up the cohort. Leukapheresis yielded between about 0.9 and 9 billion PBMCs per donor. Libraries were prepared and TCR repertoires were sequenced by different laboratories using diverse techniques, in order to increase sequencing depth and limit assay-specific biases. For each donor, CD4 naive and CD4 memory were each run on three plates, CD8 naive on two plates, and CD8 memory on one plate. The study deeply sequenced blood TCR repertoires of five healthy adults to estimate repertoire size and the extent of clonotype sharing between individuals. Findings and caveats that apply to the study as a whole: Naive subsets generally had larger estimated clonotype richness than memory subsets did. Only blood was sampled, and tissue TCR repertoires likely differ from those in blood. Because the study included a small number of donors, the genetic and exposure-history diversity represented was limited. Pairwise subsampling indicated that sequencing depth was expected to affect the degree of clonotype sharing among donors. Clonotypes shared by all four sorted-subset donors showed higher generation probabilities than non-shared clonotypes. Across four donors, around 5% of naive CD4, 3% to 3.5% of naive CD8, 2.3% of memory CD4, and roughly 0.4% of memory CD8 clonotypes were shared. Rarefaction of sorted-subset datasets indicated incomplete sequencing despite the large sequencing depth.

For the CD8 naive samples, CD45RO-negative cells were positively selected for CCR7, yielding a CD45RA+CCR7+ population from which TemRA cells were excluded. The donors were healthy, HIV-negative adults with no recently reported acute infections or vaccinations. Every donor was a Caucasian adult residing in Nashville, Tennessee, USA. After blood collection by leukapheresis, PBMCs were isolated using Ficoll-Histopaque density gradient centrifugation and then cryopreserved in the vapor phase of liquid nitrogen. Purity and quantity of every magnetically sorted T cell population were checked by analytical flow cytometry. Genomic DNA was isolated from each sorted fraction and quantified by UV absorbance on a Nanodrop 2000c. TCR CDR3 regions were amplified from genomic DNA by multiplex PCR using the deep immunoSEQ assay. Extracted genomic DNA from each cell subset was spread evenly across all wells of several immunoSEQ 96-well plates, with each plate serving as a replicate. For sorted subsets, approximately 200 ng of genomic DNA, equivalent to roughly 33,000 T cell genomes, went into each replicate PCR. Purified libraries were quantified with a Qubit 3.0 fluorometer, sized on a Bioanalyzer 2100, and re-quantified with the KAPA Library Quantification kit. Every immunoSEQ 96-well plate was sequenced on a dedicated single-read 150-cycle Illumina NextSeq 550 flow cell. The original pipeline was this. Because the immunoSEQ output included only junctional sequences and no quality scores, the filtering could not be the same as the filtering used for full-length reads. To assign V/J genes and CDR3, sequences were annotated using PyIR, a Python wrapper for IgBLAST v1.9, with IMGT germline references. Any read was removed if the V/J assignment was weak (E-value above 1e-6), the CDR3 was missing, or the read contained stop codons, out-of-frame junctions, or ambiguous translated residues. V3J clonotypes were defined as sequences sharing the same inferred V gene, J gene, and CDR3 amino acid sequence. The percentage overlap between two repertoires was calculated by dividing the number of shared unique clonotypes by the size of the smaller repertoire. Three approaches were used to assess repertoire richness: RTK rarefaction, the Chao1 estimator, and Recon v2.1 estimates of unobserved clonotypes. Generation probabilities were computed with OLGA for all TCRbeta clonotypes obtained by the gDNA method from a few donors. The table was pulled from immuneACCESS by TCRdb, which kept in-frame rearrangements only. Such tables lose some clones; where checked, under half of the loss comes from unresolved V genes, and the rest has no known cause. The V and J calls and clone size come from that table; D and trimming were worked out from the DNA. The sample contains more than 2 million clones, roughly 93% of them found a single time. Of the sample, under 2% falls within the top ten clones.

CDR1 and CDR2 are read off the germline V gene as MNHNS and SASEGT. Inclusive of the bounding cysteine and phenylalanine, the CDR3 is 13 residues long. The only DNA kept is the CDR3, 39 bases in frame from the first base. Ends trimmed: V by 10 bases, J by 8 bases; bases unmatched to a gene: 13. The receptor was derived from a man aged 18-30 years in good health. Some clones in this sample may be carry-over from other donors' samples. The rearranged segments are TRBV6-1 and TRBJ1-2, with 7 bases aligning to TRBD1. Sequencing input: naive CD8+ T cells from PBMCs. This specimen's cell subset or site label, per the study, means: CD45RA+CCR7+. The CDR3: CATMLKTGIGYTF. The nucleotide sequence reads TGTGCCACCATGCTAAAGACAGGGATCGGCTACACCTTC.